Sequencing of this T cell receptor (beta chain) was carried out in a study of graft-versus-host responses after intestinal transplantation. Study information: Transplants were multivisceral, liver-intestinal, or isolated intestinal. Every recipient had anti-thymocyte globulin induction and 3 to 4 years of tacrolimus plus steroids. Study-wide results and caveats: Patients with graft-donor T cell macrochimerism had high graft-versus-host to host-versus-graft clonal ratios in allografts. Researchers found peak circulating GvH clone levels linked to early post-transplant HvG declines.

Remarks on this clone: What it binds is unknown.

This CDR3 comprises 16 residues. The germline V gene encodes CDR1 MDHEN and CDR2 SYDVKM. Between the trimmed V and J ends, which lost 1 base and 8 bases, there was a span of 17 bases. Only in-frame clones appear in the TCRdb table, and some are missing; sequencing was by immunoSEQ multiplex PCR. The profile covers roughly 90,000 clones, with around nine tenths appearing a single time and 6% taken by the ten largest. Material: unstimulated CD8+ T cells sorted from spleen or lymph node cells, obtained before intestinal transplant. This chain uses TRBV28 with TRBJ1-4, with D unresolved. The TCR originated in a human donor who received an intestinal transplant. The CDR3 sequence is CASSLYSTGWREKLFF. The CDR3 bases are TGTGCCAGCAGTTTATACAGTACGGGGTGGAGGGAAAAACTGTTTTTT.